This T cell receptor (beta chain) derives from a study of T cells after yellow fever vaccination (dated by TCRdb to between 2018 and 2021). With respect to the entire study: The SMART-Seq v4 Ultra Low Input RNA kit was used to prepare libraries from fractions with low cell numbers. Bulk TCR alpha and beta repertoires were sequenced longitudinally to track T-cell clones before and after primary and booster YFV17D yellow fever vaccination. Two healthy male donors, one aged 18 to 29 and one aged 30 to 40 years, made up the cohort. Bulk PBMC replicates and cell subsets were isolated from blood drawn at multiple timepoints before and after both primary and secondary immunization. What the authors observed across the whole study: After the booster, most of the clones that had expanded following primary vaccination were detected again (around 97% of CD4 and around nine tenths of CD8), which suggests that memory was broadly maintained. The secondary T-cell response was found to be weaker but faster than the primary response, with a peak reached on day 5 rather than on day 15. Because only two donors were included in the study, the extent to which the findings can be generalized is limited. FACS-sorted repertoires could contain abundant contaminating clonotypes from the bulk population, so computational filtering was required. A small fraction of clonotypes showed up in both the CD4 and CD8 compartments, probably as a result of convergent recombination.

Per the publication, the treatment or condition label means: live attenuated yellow fever vaccine strain. At each blood-draw timepoint, two biological replicates of bulk PBMCs were obtained. A standard Ficoll-Paque protocol was used to isolate PBMCs from peripheral blood. TriZol was used to extract RNA from bulk PBMCs, from CD4 and CD8 fractions, and from dextramer-positive and dextramer-negative fractions. This clonotype was recorded at least ten times. Its antigen is unknown. One base away there is no much larger clone; base qualities are not given. Synthesis of TCR cDNA relied on 5'RACE template switching, a step that introduced a universal primer site along with unique molecular identifiers. Priming of cDNA synthesis was performed from both the TCR alpha and TCR beta constant segments. Two PCR steps were used to amplify libraries, with sample barcodes and sequencing adapters being added in the second step. Libraries were sequenced on Illumina HiSeq 2500 (2x100 bp) or NovaSeq (2x150 bp). Per the source publication's procedure: Demultiplexing of reads and collapsing into UMI consensus sequences were performed with MIGEC, and V(D)J alignment was carried out with MiXCR. Vaccine-responding clonotypes were defined with edgeR using replicate PBMC samples, requiring FDR below 0.01 and a log2 fold change above 5 up to day 15. Each bulk clonotype was labeled CD4 or CD8 based on which sequenced repertoire, CD4 or CD8, contained the clonotype at higher abundance. TCRdb trimmed public reads at Q25 via fastp, called clones via MiXCR and kept in-frame beta chains. Identical CDR3 protein sequences are pooled into one entry, listed with their most common genes and DNA. These V and J calls are TCRdb output, not the study's own analysis. The sample table records 360,000 or so distinct CDR3 sequences; 11% of these occur just once. The ten largest clones capture around 18% of the sample.

V is cut by 2 bases and J by 2 bases, and the space between the germline ends is 9 bases. CDR1 and CDR2 (SGDLS, YYNGEE) derive from the germline V gene. Reading from cysteine to phenylalanine, the CDR3 counts 14 amino acids. The entry retains the CDR3 DNA only, 42 bases that are in frame from base 1. In this chain, TRBV9 is recombined with TRBJ2-3, with a tentative D call of TRBD1 or TRBD2, each matching 5 bases. Sample: PBMCs, taken on the day of the first yellow fever vaccination. The receptor comes from a man between 18 and 29 years old who received the YFV17D yellow fever vaccine. The CDR3 region has the sequence CASSVGELTDTQYF. The DNA reads TGTGCCAGCAGCGTGGGGGAACTCACAGATACGCAGTATTTT.